This T cell receptor (beta chain) was recovered during a study of shared clonotypes between healthy human individuals. The CDR3 runs 17 residues. V was clipped by 3 bases and J by 0 bases, with 15 bases between them. Germline CDR1 and CDR2: SSHAT and FNYEAQ (reference sequence). Using immunoSEQ multiplex PCR, the repertoire was profiled, and TCRdb retains in-frame clones only, with some absent. The sample gives approximately 1.4 million clones, around 98% of which show up once; around 0.45% is in the top ten. J is TRBJ2-1 and V is TRBV7-7; no firm D call. The source is a man aged 25 to 45 in good health. The specimen sequenced was naive CD4+ T cells sorted from blood. This sample's subset: CD45RA+ positively selected. This chain's CDR3 is CASSFSAQASSYNEQFF. Written as DNA, the CDR3 is TGTGCCAGCAGCTTTTCAGCACAAGCTAGCTCCTACAATGAGCAGTTCTTC. The full variable domain, rest sourced from reference TRBV7-7 and TRBJ2-1, is GAGVSQSPRYKVTKRGQDVTLRCDPISSHATLYWYQQALGQGPEFLTYFNYEAQPDKSGLPSDRFSAERPEGSISTLTIQRTEQRDSAMYRCASSFSAQASSYNEQFFGPGTRLTVL.